This TCR beta chain was sequenced during a study of blood T cell repertoires in COVID-19. Germline values: CDR1 MGHRA, CDR2 YSYEKL. This CDR3 comprises 15 residues. J was trimmed by 7 bases and V by 0 bases; bases with no gene match: 4. As processed by the authors: The assay estimated nucleated cells by amplifying reference gene primers. Here immunoSEQ multiplex PCR was the method, and the copy in TCRdb shows in-frame clones only, minus some. From that table come the V and J calls and clone size; the DNA was used to work out D and trimming. This table has around 230,000 clones, roughly 85% appearing once.

Sequencing was performed on PBMCs or T cells enriched from blood (not recorded which). This TCR was recovered from a woman between 40 and 50 years old with acute COVID-19. This sequence joins TRBV4-1 and TRBJ1-5, with 9 nucleotides matching TRBD1. This CDR3 is CASSQEGDRAQPQHF. DNA for the CDR3: TGCGCCAGCAGCCAAGAAGGGGACAGGGCCCAGCCCCAGCATTTT.